A single sample gave rise to the 24 T cell receptor beta chains below, sequenced in a study of neurological immune-mediated disorders. TCRdb ran MiXCR on the 5' RACE reads and lists one entry per CDR3 protein. The sample shows 25,000 to 30,000 distinct CDR3 sequences, under 30% of them seen only once. Sequenced sample: CD4+ T cells from blood. The receptors shown here come from a man aged 50 or older with HTLV-1-associated myelopathy (HAM/TSP).

The J gene is TRBJ2-3, the V gene TRBV9; TRBD2 agrees at 7 bases. The germline gives CDR1 SGDLS, CDR2 YYNGEE. The J segment lost 7 bases and the V segment lost 2 bases, leaving 7 bases of the junction unmatched. CDR3 length: 14 amino acids. CDR3 bases: TGTGCCAGCAGCGTGAGCGGGGTCGGAAATACGCAGTATTTT. The encoded protein is CASSVSGVGNTQYF.

The sample holds many counts of this clonotype. This sequence joins TRBV7-9 and TRBJ1-5, with TRBD1 identical over 10 bases. The CDR3 spans 13 residues. Per germline, CDR1 SEHNR and CDR2 FQNEAQ (reference sequence). V was pared by 7 bases and J by 5 bases, with 2 bases of the junction left unmatched. The DNA for the CDR3 is TGTGCCAGCATTGGGACAGGGGATCAGCCCCAGCATTTT. Encoded protein: CASIGTGDQPQHF.

This clonotype has at least ten counts. This chain joins TRBV20-1 and TRBJ2-7; D is perhaps TRBD1 (6 bases). With 6 bases removed from V and 4 bases from J, the gap between germline ends came to 10 bases. The CDR3 consists of 11 residues. Germline lookup yields CDR1 DFQATT and CDR2 SNEGSKA (reference sequence). Written as DNA, the CDR3 is TGCAGTGCCTGGGACACTTACGAGCAGTACTTC. It translates to CSAWDTYEQYF.

This chain links TRBV4-1 with TRBJ1-2; maybe TRBD1 (5 bases). The germline V and J ends were trimmed by 1 base and 2 bases, with 11 bases remaining between them. This CDR3 region has 15 residues. CDR1 and CDR2 (germline): MGHRA, YSYEKL. Here the CDR3 DNA reads TGCGCCAGCAGCCAAGGTCAGGGAGGGAACTATGGCTACACCTTC. It codes for CASSQGQGGNYGYTF.

The sample holds many counts of this clonotype. The chain carries TRBV6-6 and TRBJ2-2; 7 nucleotides align to TRBD1. The CDR3 totals 16 residues. J gave up 5 bases and V 5 bases, and 11 bases lay outside the gene matches. Germline CDR1 and CDR2: MNHNY and SVGAGI (reference sequence). The CDR3 DNA reads as TGTGCCAGCAGTACCCCCCGGCAGGGGGAAACCGGGGAGCTGTTTTTT. Protein: CASSTPRQGETGELFF.

By share, this clonotype counts as medium-sized. The chain couples TRBV2 to TRBJ2-3; D gene unclear. Looked up from germline, CDR1 is SNHLY and CDR2 is FYNNEI. This CDR3 region has 14 residues. V lost 10 bases and J lost 0, with 14 bases in between. CDR3 DNA sequence: TGTGCCACCGCCCAGTGGAGTAGCACAGATACGCAGTATTTT. Amino acid sequence: CATAQWSSTDTQYF. Full variable domain (rest looked up from reference TRBV2 and TRBJ2-3): EPEVTQTPSHQVTQMGQEVILRCVPISNHLYFYWYRQILGQKVEFLVSFYNNEISEKSEIFDDQFSVERPDGSNFTLKIRSTKLEDSAMYFCATAQWSSTDTQYFGPGTRLTVL.

This clonotype was seen many times. This chain links TRBV18 with TRBJ2-1, with 8 bases identical to TRBD1. Looked up from germline, CDR1 is KGHSH and CDR2 is LQKENI. This CDR3 contains 16 residues. Trimming took 4 bases from V and 9 from J; bases not matched to a gene: 14. In nucleotides, the CDR3 is TGTGCCAGCTCACACGACAGGGGAACGACGAACGTTGAGCAGTTCTTC. Translating it yields CASSHDRGTTNVEQFF.

The gene calls are TRBV11-2 and TRBJ1-2; D remains ambiguous. Trimming removed 1 base from V and 4 bases from J, with 10 bases in between. CDR3 size: 14 residues. The germline V gene has CDR1 SGHAT and CDR2 FQNNGV. In nucleotides, the CDR3 is TGTGCCAGCAGCTTAGGGGCTTCGCCCTATGGCTACACCTTC. Translating gives CASSLGASPYGYTF. Drawing the rest from reference TRBV11-2 and TRBJ1-2, the complete variable domain is EAGVAQSPRYKIIEKRQSVAFWCNPISGHATLYWYQQILGQGPKLLIQFQNNGVVDDSQLPKDRFSAERLKGVDSTLKIQPAKLEDSAVYLCASSLGASPYGYTFGSGTRLTVV.

This clonotype was detected a few times. This may be a read error: a much more frequent sequence differs by one nucleotide. V gene TRBV14 combines with J gene TRBJ1-1; D is possibly TRBD1 (5 bases). CDR1 SGHDN and CDR2 FVKESK come from the germline V gene. This CDR3 is built from 18 residues. Trimming left V 7 bases short and J 1 base short, with 25 bases between. CDR3 DNA: TGTGCCAGCATCCATGGGGACCTCCGGAGGGGCCAGAACACTGAAGCTTTCTTT. Encoded protein: CASIHGDLRRGQNTEAFF.

V and J are TRBV20-1 and TRBJ1-2; TRBD1 is a possible D gene (5 bases). Looked up from germline, CDR1 is DFQATT and CDR2 is SNEGSKA (reference sequence). V lost 4 bases and J 3 bases, leaving 15 bases between the germline ends. The CDR3 contains 14 residues. The CDR3 loop is CSAIDVDSYYGYTF. The CDR3 nucleotides read TGCAGTGCTATAGATGTTGACAGCTACTATGGCTACACCTTC.

This clonotype was observed many times. DNA of the CDR3: TGCGCCAGCAGCCCCGGGGGGGACTCTGGAAACACCATATATTTT. Its protein product is CASSPGGDSGNTIYF. V and J are TRBV5-1 and TRBJ1-3; TRBD1 might be the D (5 bases). Germline V gene sequence: CDR1 SGHRS, CDR2 YFSETQ. V dropped 4 bases and J dropped 0 bases, with 11 bases sitting between them. This CDR3 comprises 15 residues.

This clonotype was recorded at least ten times. The chain joins TRBV7-2 to TRBJ2-1; TRBD1 is a possible D gene (5 bases). V was clipped by 5 bases and J by 9 bases, with 14 bases between them. The CDR3 is made up of 13 amino acids. Germline V lookup: CDR1 SGHTA, CDR2 FQGNSA. Written as DNA, the CDR3 is TGTGCCAGCAGCACCCAGAGACAGTTTGAGCAGTTCTTC. Translating gives CASSTQRQFEQFF.

This clonotype was observed many times. The junction differs from germline at one of its ends, possibly a read error. The J gene is TRBJ1-1, the V gene TRBV20-1, with D tentatively TRBD1 (6 bases). CDR1 DFQATT and CDR2 SNEGSKA come from the germline V gene (reference sequence). CDR3 length: 13 amino acids. Here the CDR3 reads CSAIRGQGTEAFF. The CDR3 nucleotides read TGCAGCGCTATAAGGGGCCAGGGGACTGAAGCTTTCTTT.

V and J are TRBV7-9 and TRBJ2-3, with D perhaps matching TRBD1 (6 bases). This CDR3 region has 15 residues. The V gene lost 5 bases and the J gene lost 5 bases, with 17 bases spanning the gap. Germline V CDR1 and CDR2: SEHNR, FQNEAQ (reference sequence). The CDR3 nucleotides read TGTGCCAGCAGCCCAGGACAGACTTGGGGAGATACGCAGTATTTT. Translated, it gives CASSPGQTWGDTQYF.

This clonotype was observed at least ten times. The chain couples TRBV2 to TRBJ2-5, with D hard to call. The V and J ends lost 4 bases and 3 bases respectively, with 9 bases between them. The CDR3 is made up of 13 amino acids. Germline lookup yields CDR1 SNHLY and CDR2 FYNNEI. The CDR3 region is CASSARWKETQYF. Here the CDR3 DNA reads TGTGCCAGCAGTGCACGCTGGAAAGAGACCCAGTACTTC.

This clonotype has ten or more counts. The chain combines TRBV6-5 with TRBJ1-3; TRBD1 agrees at 8 bases. Germline CDR1 is MNHEY and CDR2 is SVGAGI. The CDR3 has 19 residues. J lost 0 bases, V lost 6 bases, and 16 bases had no gene match. The CDR3 coding sequence is TGTGCCAGCAGATCGCCGGTTCGACAGGGGATTCCCTCTGGAAACACCATATATTTT. The encoded protein is CASRSPVRQGIPSGNTIYF.

This clonotype has ten or more counts. A much larger clone is a single base away; this may be a read error. The chain uses TRBV12-3 or TRBV12-4 and TRBJ1-2; D is unresolved. The CDR3 covers 14 residues. The CDR3 spells CVSSFVGIVTGYTF. In nucleotides, the CDR3 is TGTGTCAGCAGTTTCGTAGGGATCGTGACTGGCTACACCTTC.

This clonotype was detected many times. The chain recombines TRBV6-5 with TRBJ2-5, with 8 bases identical to TRBD1. The trim removed 3 bases at V and 5 bases at J, leaving 8 bases unmatched. The germline V gene has CDR1 MNHEY and CDR2 SVGAGI. This CDR3 is built from 15 residues. DNA of the CDR3: TGTGCCAGCAGTTATCTTCAGGGGGCGCGGGAGACCCAGTACTTC. Residues: CASSYLQGARETQYF.

This clonotype was observed many times. The J gene is TRBJ1-1, the V gene TRBV18, with a weak D call TRBD1 (5 bases). Per the germline V gene, CDR1 is KGHSH and CDR2 is LQKENI. CDR3 length: 13 amino acids. With 0 bases removed from V and 9 bases from J, the gap between germline ends came to 11 bases. This chain's CDR3 is CASSPPSREKAFF. In DNA, the CDR3 is TGTGCCAGCTCACCACCCAGCAGGGAAAAAGCTTTCTTT.

V gene TRBV5-5 combines with J gene TRBJ2-3, with 8 bases fitting TRBD2. The CDR3 covers 14 residues. Per the germline V gene, CDR1 is SGHKS and CDR2 is YYEKEE (reference sequence). The V gene end was trimmed by 0 bases and the J gene end by 4 bases; junction bases not matched to a gene: 1. The CDR3 here is CASSLGLASDTQYF. DNA for the CDR3: TGTGCCAGCAGCTTGGGACTAGCGTCAGATACGCAGTATTTT.

This clonotype was counted ten times or more. This chain uses TRBV5-1 with TRBJ1-1; D is perhaps TRBD1 (5 bases). Trimming removed 4 bases from V and 2 bases from J, with 12 bases in between. CDR1 SGHRS and CDR2 YFSETQ come from the germline V gene. The CDR3 covers 14 residues. The DNA of the CDR3 is TGCGCCAGCAGCGGTGGGGACCGAAACACTGAAGCTTTCTTT. This gives the protein CASSGGDRNTEAFF.

The chain recombines TRBV4-2 with TRBJ2-3; D is unresolved. The CDR3 extends over 14 amino acids. V was shortened by 0 bases and J by 3 bases, with 7 bases between the two germline ends. The V gene's germline CDR1 is LGHNA and CDR2 YNFKEQ. In DNA, the CDR3 is TGTGCCAGCAGCCAAGATAAGGGTACAGATACGCAGTATTTT. Translating it yields CASSQDKGTDTQYF.

This clonotype was counted at least ten times. The chain uses TRBV19 and TRBJ1-2; TRBD1 aligns across 8 bases. Germline CDR1 is LNHDA and CDR2 is SQIVND (reference sequence). Trimming removed 5 bases from V and 7 bases from J; junction bases left unmatched: 9. The CDR3 consists of 14 residues. The CDR3 DNA is TGTGCCAGTAGTTCCCCCGGACAGGGAGCTGGCTACACCTTC. Its protein is CASSSPGQGAGYTF.

This clonotype was counted at least ten times. CDR3 nucleotides: TGTGCCAGCAGCAATCATCCGCATCAGCCCCAGCATTTT. This translates into CASSNHPHQPQHF. The V gene is TRBV27, the J gene TRBJ1-5, with D unresolved. Trimming stripped 6 bases from V and 5 bases from J, with 11 bases between. Germline CDR1 is MNHEY and CDR2 is SMNVEV (reference sequence). The CDR3 spans 13 residues.